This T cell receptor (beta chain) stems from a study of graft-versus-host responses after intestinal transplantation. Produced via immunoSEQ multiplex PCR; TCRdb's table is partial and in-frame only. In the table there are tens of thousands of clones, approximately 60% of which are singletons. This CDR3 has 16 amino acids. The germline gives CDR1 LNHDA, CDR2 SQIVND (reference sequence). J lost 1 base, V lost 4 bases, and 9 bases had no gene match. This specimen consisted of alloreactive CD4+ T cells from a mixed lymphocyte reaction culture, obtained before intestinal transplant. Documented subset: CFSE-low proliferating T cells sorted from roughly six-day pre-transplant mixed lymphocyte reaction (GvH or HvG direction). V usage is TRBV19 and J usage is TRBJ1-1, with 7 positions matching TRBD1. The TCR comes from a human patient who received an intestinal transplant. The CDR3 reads CASSKLLGQRNTEAFF. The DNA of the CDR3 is TGTGCCAGTAGTAAACTGTTGGGACAGAGGAACACTGAAGCTTTCTTT.